Following are 15 T cell receptor beta chains from one sample sequenced in a study of CD8 T cells in Susac syndrome. After extraction with the RNeasy kit, roughly 0.45 to 1 ug of the RNA was reverse transcribed using random hexamers. TCRdb processed the immunoSEQ multiplex PCR reads anew with MiXCR; each CDR3 protein has one entry. The sample has about 200,000 distinct CDR3 sequences, about 94% seen once. Sequences were obtained from CD8+ T cells from PBMCs. These receptors all stem from a human donor with multiple sclerosis.

The chain combines TRBV15 with TRBJ1-5, with no clear D. Trimming took off 5 bases at V and 2 bases at J, with 13 bases between the two ends. Germline CDR1 LNHNV, CDR2 YYDKDF (reference sequence). The CDR3 covers 15 residues. The DNA of the CDR3 is TGTGCCACCAGCCCCTTGGGCAGAGGCAATCAGCCCCAGCATTTT. It codes for CATSPLGRGNQPQHF.

This sequence joins TRBV18 and TRBJ2-3; perhaps D is TRBD1 or TRBD2 (5 bases each). CDR3 length equals 20 residues. The ends were cut back, 6 bases at V and 4 bases at J, with 32 bases in the middle. The germline V gene has CDR1 KGHSH and CDR2 LQKENI. The CDR3 here is CASSPRGPGRPRFWADTQYF. The CDR3 coding sequence is TGTGCCAGCTCCCCCCGGGGACCGGGACGGCCGAGGTTCTGGGCAGATACGCAGTATTTT.

This clonotype was detected once. The V call is TRBV10-3, the J call TRBJ2-3; the D call may be TRBD1 or TRBD2 (5 bases each). CDR1 and CDR2 from the germline V gene are ENHRY and SYGVKD. The CDR3 spans 18 residues. With 4 bases removed from V and 1 base from J, the gap between germline ends came to 21 bases. The DNA for the CDR3 is TGTGCCATCAGTGCCCCAGCCCGGGACCCGCAAGGCACAGATACGCAGTATTTT. Translating it yields CAISAPARDPQGTDTQYF.

V usage is TRBV5-6 and J usage is TRBJ2-3; 11 bases align to TRBD2. V was clipped by 4 bases and J by 3 bases; unmatched bases: 10. The CDR3 extends over 17 amino acids. Germline V gene lookup returns CDR1 SGHDT and CDR2 YYEEEE. The CDR3 DNA reads TGTGCCAGCAGCCGACGAATGGCTAGCGGGGGGACAGATACGCAGTATTTT. Translated: CASSRRMASGGTDTQYF.

The chain couples TRBV7-9 to TRBJ1-1; TRBD1 is a possible D gene (6 bases). In germline, CDR1 is SEHNR, CDR2 FQNEAQ (reference sequence). Trimming cost V 3 bases and J 10 bases, with 21 bases left between them. This CDR3 has 15 amino acids. The DNA for the CDR3 is TGTGCCAGCAGCTTTCTGGGGGCCGAACGGTGGGGAGCTTTCTTT. Translation: CASSFLGAERWGAFF.

The V gene is TRBV20-1, the J gene TRBJ2-7; D is unresolved. CDR3 length: 14 residues. Germline CDR1 and CDR2: DFQATT and SNEGSKA (reference sequence). With 3 bases removed from V and 4 bases from J, the gap between germline ends came to 16 bases. The CDR3 loop reads CSARDPDRHYEQYF. As DNA, the CDR3 is TGCAGTGCTAGGGATCCGGACCGACATTACGAGCAGTACTTC.

The V gene is TRBV3-1, the J gene TRBJ2-1; the match to TRBD2 covers 9 bases. Germline CDR1 reads LGHDT; CDR2 reads YNNKEL (reference sequence). J lost 4 bases, V lost 1 base, and 8 bases had no gene match. The CDR3 spans 17 residues. CDR3 coding DNA: TGTGCCAGCAGCCAAGCTGCTAGCGGGATGGGTTACAATGAGCAGTTCTTC. Its translation: CASSQAASGMGYNEQFF.

This clonotype was seen only once. This sequence joins TRBV24-1 and TRBJ2-1, with 11 bases fitting TRBD2. V lost 8 bases and J lost 4; bases outside the gene matches: 15. Germline V gene lookup returns CDR1 KGHDR and CDR2 SFDVKD. There are 18 residues in the CDR3. The CDR3 here is CATIPGTSGPSGYNEQFF. DNA of the CDR3: TGTGCCACCATCCCCGGGACTAGCGGACCTTCGGGGTACAATGAGCAGTTCTTC.

The V and J genes are TRBV2 and TRBJ2-2; no clear D. The germline CDR1 and CDR2 sequences are SNHLY and FYNNEI. V lost 3 bases and J 4 bases, leaving 9 bases between the germline ends. This CDR3 is built from 14 residues. This chain's CDR3 is CASSDVGSTGELFF. The DNA of the CDR3 is TGTGCCAGCAGTGACGTCGGCTCCACCGGGGAGCTGTTTTTT.

The chain couples TRBV20-1 to TRBJ2-1; tentative D call: TRBD2 (6 bases). The CDR3 totals 19 residues. The germline CDR1 and CDR2 sequences are DFQATT and SNEGSKA (reference sequence). Trimming took off 5 bases at V and 8 bases at J, with 34 bases between the two ends. The CDR3, as DNA: TGCAGTGCTGGGGGTACTAGCCCTAGATTCCTGTCCCAGGGCGATGAGCAGTTCTTC. As protein: CSAGGTSPRFLSQGDEQFF.

The chain combines TRBV9 with TRBJ2-7, with D hard to call. Germline CDR1 is SGDLS and CDR2 is YYNGEE. The CDR3 contains 12 residues. V was pared by 0 bases and J by 6 bases, with 7 bases between. CDR3 protein: CASSVADGEQYF. The CDR3 DNA follows: TGTGCCAGCAGCGTAGCTGATGGCGAGCAGTACTTC. Drawing the rest from reference TRBV9 and TRBJ2-7, the complete variable domain is DSGVTQTPKHLITATGQRVTLRCSPRSGDLSVYWYQQSLDQGLQFLIQYYNGEERAKGNILERFSAQQFPDLHSELNLSSLELGDSALYFCASSVADGEQYFGPGTRLTVT.

This sequence joins TRBV3-1 and TRBJ1-3; perhaps TRBD1 as D (6 bases). The germline V gene has CDR1 LGHDT and CDR2 YNNKEL (reference sequence). This CDR3 region has 17 residues. Trimming pared 0 bases from V and 2 bases from J, leaving 14 bases between. The CDR3 DNA reads as TGTGCCAGCAGCCAAGAGTTAGGGGCAGGGGCTGGAAACACCATATATTTT. Protein product: CASSQELGAGAGNTIYF.

The chain uses TRBV6-6 and TRBJ1-1, with D unclear. Between the trimmed V and J ends, which lost 6 bases and 1 base, there was a span of 6 bases. CDR1 and CDR2 from the germline V gene are MNHNY and SVGAGI (reference sequence). This CDR3 region has 12 residues. CDR3 loop: CASSFGNTEAFF. Written as DNA, the CDR3 is TGTGCCAGCAGCTTCGGGAACACTGAAGCTTTCTTT.

The chain recombines TRBV14 with TRBJ2-7, with 9 bases that match TRBD1. There are 15 residues in the CDR3. Germline V gene data show CDR1 as SGHDN and CDR2 as FVKESK. Trimming removed 5 bases from V and 4 bases from J; junction bases left unmatched: 9. The CDR3 here is CASSLGQGKEYEQYF. CDR3 nucleotides: TGTGCCAGCAGCTTGGGACAGGGAAAGGAATACGAGCAGTACTTC.

The CDR3 protein is CATSGTYNEQFF. CDR3 bases: TGTGCCACCAGTGGGACCTACAATGAGCAGTTCTTC. The chain uses TRBV24-1 and TRBJ2-1; D is ambiguous. Trimming left V 5 bases short and J 2 bases short, with 3 bases between. This CDR3 has 12 residues. The germline CDR1 and CDR2 sequences are KGHDR and SFDVKD.